This T cell receptor beta chain was documented in a study of OX40 agonist ivuxolimab in advanced cancers. Background on the study: Enrollees could have had prior anti-PD-1, anti-PD-L1 or anti-CTLA-4 therapy, which about 42% had received.

With regard to this clone: What it binds is not known.

Notes on the study in general: Low normalized T-cell clonal expansion was additionally recorded for some nonresponders. CD4+ and CD8+ blood T cells expanded clonally by week 6 at 0.1 to 3.0 mg/kg. The antigen specificity of the peripheral T cells (those that were expanded) was not determined.

Sequencing was performed with immunoSEQ multiplex PCR; in TCRdb, only in-frame clones are kept and a portion is missing. This sample carries around 90,000 clones, around 87% of them seen once, and the ten largest clones take under 0.35%. Between the trimmed V and J ends, which lost 3 bases and 1 base, there was a span of 13 bases. CDR3 length equals 17 residues. Germline V gene sequence: CDR1 SNHLY, CDR2 FYNNEI. The source material was CD4+ or CD8+ T cells sorted from blood, sampled in a trial of the OX40 agonist ivuxolimab. This clonotype was obtained from an adult with an advanced solid tumor such as melanoma, head and neck, liver or kidney cancer. The chain carries TRBV2 and TRBJ2-6; tentatively, D is TRBD2 (5 bases). The CDR3 DNA follows: TGTGCCAGCAGTGATAGTCCAGGACTGTCTGGGGCCAACGTCCTGACTTTC. Translation gives CASSDSPGLSGANVLTF. The full variable domain, in which reference TRBV2 and TRBJ2-6 provide the parts outside the CDR3, is EPEVTQTPSHQVTQMGQEVILRCVPISNHLYFYWYRQILGQKVEFLVSFYNNEISEKSEIFDDQFSVERPDGSNFTLKIRSTKLEDSAMYFCASSDSPGLSGANVLTFGAGSRLTVL.